One sample yielded the 3 T cell receptor beta chains listed below, sequenced in a study of blood T cell repertoires in COVID-19. Here immunoSEQ multiplex PCR was the method, and the copy in TCRdb shows in-frame clones only, minus some. The repertoire consists of approximately 350,000 clones, with roughly 80% occurring once and the leading ten covering approximately 4.7%. Specimen: PBMCs or T cells enriched from blood (not recorded which). The receptors were sampled from a woman between 45 and 60 years old who had recovered from COVID-19.

The chain has TRBV30 and TRBJ2-3, with a possible D match to TRBD1 (5 bases). CDR1 is GTSNPN and CDR2 is SVGIG in the germline V gene (reference sequence). V dropped 1 base and J dropped 2 bases, with 10 bases sitting between them. This CDR3 comprises 14 residues. The CDR3 region is CAWSGDRATDTQYF. CDR3 bases: TGTGCCTGGAGTGGTGACAGAGCCACAGATACGCAGTATTTT.

CDR3 nucleotides: TGTGCCAGCAGCCGCCTCCGGACAGGGAACACTGAAGCTTTCTTT. This sequence encodes CASSRLRTGNTEAFF. This chain links TRBV27 with TRBJ1-1; 7 bases align to TRBD1. The V gene's germline CDR1 is MNHEY and CDR2 SMNVEV (reference sequence). With V trimmed by 6 bases and J by 1 base, 8 bases remained unmatched. This CDR3 has 15 residues.

The V call is TRBV4-3, the J call TRBJ1-1, with TRBD1 matching 8 bases. The length of the CDR3 is 17 residues. From germline, CDR1 is LGHNA and CDR2 YSLEER. The J segment lost 5 bases and the V segment lost 0 bases, leaving 11 bases of the junction unmatched. CDR3 in amino acids: CASSQDLAQGARTEAFF. DNA of the CDR3: TGCGCCAGCAGCCAAGATCTCGCTCAGGGGGCGCGTACTGAAGCTTTCTTT.